This T cell receptor (beta chain) was identified during a study of Graves' ophthalmopathy and Graves' hyperthyroidism. This clonotype was picked up many times. Germline CDR1 is SGHTA and CDR2 is FQGNSA. There are 15 residues in the CDR3. After removal of 2 bases from V and 3 bases from J, the junction contained 7 bases not matched to a gene. CDR3 regions of TCR beta were amplified from RNA transcripts. RT-PCR was first run with HTBI primers, then multiplex PCR in a second round. TCRdb ran MiXCR on the multiplex PCR reads and lists one entry per CDR3 protein. The table includes a few hundred thousand distinct CDR3 sequences, about a sixth detected once.

The rearrangement joins TRBV7-2 to TRBJ2-7, with 7 nucleotides matching TRBD2. The receptor comes from an adult woman with stable Graves' hyperthyroidism. The specimen sequenced was peripheral blood. CDR3 DNA sequence: TGTGCCAGCAGCTTAACGGCGGGAGCGGTCTACGAGCAGTACTTC. Its protein is CASSLTAGAVYEQYF.